The entry below describes one T cell receptor (beta chain). It has no known antigen specificity. Base qualities are not recorded, but no much larger clone differs from it by a single base. The germline V gene encodes CDR1 SGHDT and CDR2 YYEEEE. The CDR3 measures 16 amino acids from cysteine to phenylalanine. The CDR3 DNA has 48 bases and is translated from base 1. V loses 0 bases, J loses 6 bases, and the germline ends lie 13 bases apart. TCRbeta CDR3 regions were amplified from genomic DNA using the immunoSEQ Assay, a bias-controlled multiplex PCR. The source study handled its data this way. The number of nucleated cells in each sample was estimated by amplification of reference gene primers within the assay. Sequence reads were collapsed and filtered to measure the absolute abundance of every unique TCRbeta CDR3 rearrangement. Productive Simpson clonality was computed per sample as the square root of Simpson's diversity index over productive rearrangements. TCRdb obtained this table from immuneACCESS and retained in-frame rearrangements with V and J assigned. These tables miss some clones; where compared with another copy, unresolved V genes account for less than half of the shortfall, and the remainder is unexplained. V, J and clone size were drawn from that table, and D and trimming were deduced from the DNA. In all, the sample holds about 94,000 clones, and roughly 80% of those were seen once. Around a fifth of the sample lies in the top ten.

These data originate in a study of blood T cell repertoires in COVID-19 (TCRdb year 2020). About the full investigation: The collaborator samples originated in the United States, Italy and Spain and spanned the acute and convalescent phases of COVID-19. The sample metadata nearly always contained a de-identified subject ID, COVID-19 status, age in years and sex. HLA class I and class II types, where available, came from metadata supplied by the sample provider rather than from assay-based typing. Samples came from the ongoing ImmuneRACE study (first 160 participants) plus 1,254 subjects from 6 global collaborators. The repertoires were released in a freely available public database intended as a resource for research on the immune response to SARS-CoV-2. The prospective study material was composed of cDNA or gDNA derived from T cells, B-cell-depleted T cells, or PBMCs. The dataset comprised deeply sampled blood TCRbeta repertoires from subjects exposed to, actively infected with, or recovered from COVID-19.

General conclusions and limits of the study: Clinical and demographic metadata were provided uncurated, with the amount varying by source and participant.

Whole blood was collected in K2EDTA tubes by collaborating institutions according to the institutions' own protocols. For TCRbeta analysis, collaborators shipped samples as frozen whole blood, isolated PBMCs, or DNA extracted from either of those sample types. The receptor chain draws on TRBV5-6 and TRBJ1-6; a tentative D match to TRBD1 spans 5 bases. The TCR comes from a human donor in a cohort sampled during active COVID-19. The sample taken for sequencing was peripheral blood. The nucleotides read TGTGCCAGCAGCTTGGACAGGCTACTAAGTAATTCACCCCTCCACTTT. The translation is CASSLDRLLSNSPLHF.